Listed here is a single T cell receptor (beta chain). The data were obtained in a study of technical replicates of blood from several donors. This CDR3 has 13 amino acids. V lost 3 bases and J lost 5, with 10 bases in between. Germline CDR1 reads KGHSH; CDR2 reads LQKENI. Sequencing was performed with immunoSEQ multiplex PCR; in TCRdb, only in-frame clones are kept and a portion is missing. Of some 64,000 clones in the sample, 80% to 95% were seen once. The TCR was taken from a human donor in good health. Some clones in this sample may be carry-over from other donors' samples. The specimen sequenced was PBMCs. The chain carries TRBV18 and TRBJ1-2; D call uncertain. In nucleotides, the CDR3 is TGTGCCAGCTCACCCACGCCAGAATATGGCTACACCTTC. This codes for CASSPTPEYGYTF.